Below, one TCR beta chain is given with its context. What this receptor recognizes is not known. No clone much larger than this one lies a single base away; base qualities are absent. This entry is derived from a study of T cell responses to AZD1222 COVID-19 vaccine (dated by TCRdb to the early 2020s). Turning to the overall study: TCR sequencing covered 233 trial participants: 207 given two doses of AZD1222 and about 26 given two doses of MenACWY control vaccine. Trial participants were enrolled into age subgroups of 18-55, 56-69 and 70-plus years, which contained about 150, 27 and 61 TCR-sequenced participants, respectively.

What the work shows at the level of the full study, not this receptor alone: After two AZD1222 doses, both the breadth and the depth of spike-specific TCRs were significantly higher than at day 0 and than in MenACWY recipients. Because no day 14 peak-response samples were available, repertoires were characterized only after the peak T cell response. Conclusions about previously exposed vaccinees are limited because only a handful of AZD1222 recipients were SARS-CoV-2 seropositive at baseline. In the small 56-69-year group, the increase in depth fell short of significance, most likely because of low power. CD4 TCRs associated with the vaccine covered the entire spike protein, and the dominant responses were in regions 160-218 and 743-854. Reportedly, almost half of the unique spike-specific TCRs recognized epitopes lying outside the regions that are mutated in the B.1.351 and B.1.1.7 variants. Participants were mostly white British and included more females than males, and it was suggested by the authors that clonal diversity may have been underestimated.

The CDR3 regions of human TCRbeta chains were subjected to immunosequencing. From the authors' description of their analysis: Repertoire TCRs were matched against a reference library of SARS-CoV-2-specific TCRs generated with the MIRA antigen-specificity platform. Breadth was defined as the fraction of unique TCRs that were SARS-CoV-2-associated, and depth was defined as the fraction of total T cells that were SARS-CoV-2-associated. Using the MIRA data, each spike-specific TCR was assigned both to the spike region to which the TCR was reactive and to a CD4 or CD8 class. Log10-transformed breadth and depth values were compared by one-way ANOVA with Sidak's multiple comparisons tests. The immuneACCESS repertoire file appears here via TCRdb, limited to in-frame rearrangements. These files lack a portion of the clones; in checked studies, under half of the deficit traces to unresolved V genes, and the cause of the others is not known. The V and J calls and clone size were taken over from that table, and D and trimming were inferred from the DNA. In all, the sample holds 120,000 or so clones, and 70% to 90% of those were seen once. About 15% of the sample goes to the ten largest clones.

Per the publication, the time point label means: about 28 days (+/-7) after the second vaccine dose. Because spike-specific TCR depth and breadth did not differ between the two schedules, AZD1222 recipients who got a second dose at roughly 4 weeks were pooled with those who got a second dose at roughly 12 weeks. The vaccinee samples were drawn from two UK trials, COV001 and COV002, one of which was a single-blind randomized controlled phase 2/3 trial testing AZD1222 (ChAdOx1 nCoV-19) in healthy adults. Trial participant PBMC samples were collected at day 0 and day 28 after the second dose for TCRbeta chain sequencing. The CDR3 contains 16 residues, cysteine and phenylalanine counted. CDR3 DNA is the only sequence kept; it has 48 bases, read in frame from the first base. Per the germline V gene (reference sequence), MNHEY is the CDR1 and SMNVEV is the CDR2. From V the trimming removes 2 bases and from J it removes 1 base, while the gene matches leave 6 bases of the junction unaccounted for.

This specimen was peripheral blood, taken 28 days after the second AZD1222 dose. The V and J genes are TRBV27 and TRBJ2-7; the central 9 bases match TRBD1. The receptor comes from an adult who received the AZD1222 COVID-19 vaccine. CDR3 protein: CASSLTGTGWSYEQYF. The sequenced DNA is TGTGCCAGCAGTTTAACCGGGACAGGGTGGTCCTACGAGCAGTACTTC.